The next 23 T cell receptor beta chains were all read from a single sample in a study of CD8 T cells in ankylosing spondylitis. Findings and limits, study-wide: Characteristic, it appeared, of ankylosing spondylitis blood was a TCR beta motif of roughly 8 highly homologous variants.

These receptors have no identified antigens. MiXCR was run by TCRdb on the 5' RACE reads, yielding one entry per CDR3 protein. The sample shows more than 650,000 distinct CDR3 sequences, roughly 10% of them seen only once. The material sequenced was blood, either unsorted or a sorted T cell fraction (not recorded which). The source of these receptors is a male donor with ankylosing spondylitis.

A few counts support this clonotype. The genes are TRBV5-4 and TRBJ2-5, with 9 bases identical to TRBD2. This CDR3 has 16 amino acids. Germline V gene data show CDR1 as SGHNT and CDR2 as YYREEE (reference sequence). The ends lost 4 bases at V and 3 bases at J; junction bases unmatched: 10. CDR3: CASSETSGYPKETQYF. DNA of the CDR3: TGTGCCAGCAGCGAAACTAGCGGGTACCCTAAAGAGACCCAGTACTTC.

The rearrangement joins TRBV5-1 to TRBJ1-2, with a weak D call TRBD1 (6 bases). The CDR3 spans 16 residues. Trimming removed 0 bases at V and 5 bases at J, with 17 bases between. Germline V gene lookup returns CDR1 SGHRS and CDR2 YFSETQ. DNA of the CDR3: TGCGCCAGCAGCTTGGCTATCGGGACACATCAATATGGCTACACCTTC. The encoded protein is CASSLAIGTHQYGYTF.

The rearrangement links TRBV20-1 to TRBJ2-7; D gene unclear. Germline loops: CDR1 DFQATT, CDR2 SNEGSKA (reference sequence). Trimming pared 7 bases from V and 3 bases from J, leaving 13 bases between. This CDR3 is built from 12 residues. The CDR3 is CSGETDRYEQYF. The CDR3 DNA is TGCAGTGGAGAGACGGACCGCTACGAGCAGTACTTC.

The table lists this clonotype with many counts. The chain uses TRBV29-1 and TRBJ2-7, with 15 bases that match TRBD2. V shed 6 bases and J 6 bases; nucleotides not matched to a gene: 3. This CDR3 contains 13 residues. CDR1 and CDR2 from the germline V gene are SQVTM and ANQGSEA. CDR3 sequence: CSVGLAGGTEQYF. CDR3 DNA: TGCAGCGTGGGACTAGCGGGAGGTACCGAGCAGTACTTC.

The gene calls are TRBV4-3 and TRBJ1-2; D remains unclear. CDR3 size: 14 residues. Germline loops: CDR1 LGHNA, CDR2 YSLEER. Trimming took 0 bases from V and 9 from J, leaving 14 bases between them. Here the CDR3 DNA reads TGCGCCAGCAGCCAAGATATAAGACTGTCAAGCTACACCTTC. This codes for CASSQDIRLSSYTF.

This sequence joins TRBV5-1 and TRBJ1-6; the match to TRBD1 covers 10 bases. Per the germline V gene, CDR1 is SGHRS and CDR2 is YFSETQ. The V gene end was trimmed by 4 bases and the J gene end by 7 bases; junction bases not matched to a gene: 5. The CDR3 has 15 residues. This chain's CDR3 is CASSNRDRGNSPLHF. The CDR3 DNA sequence: TGCGCCAGCAGCAACCGGGACAGGGGAAATTCACCCCTCCACTTT.

This clonotype was counted at least ten times. The chain couples TRBV5-1 to TRBJ2-1; 7 bases fit TRBD2. Germline loops: CDR1 SGHRS, CDR2 YFSETQ. The CDR3 covers 15 residues. The ends lost 5 bases at V and 4 bases at J; junction bases unmatched: 9. The chain's CDR3 is CASSISGWDYNEQFF. CDR3 DNA: TGCGCCAGCAGTATTAGCGGGTGGGATTACAATGAGCAGTTCTTC.

This clonotype was counted ten times or more. The J gene is TRBJ2-1, the V gene TRBV29-1; a weak D match, TRBD2 (5 bases). The CDR3 loop spans 14 amino acids. CDR1 SQVTM and CDR2 ANQGSEA come from the germline V gene. The germline V and J ends were trimmed by 4 bases and 1 base, with 11 bases remaining between them. DNA for the CDR3: TGCAGCGTTGGGGAGTTTTCATCCTACAATGAGCAGTTCTTC. Encoded protein: CSVGEFSSYNEQFF.

This clonotype was observed a handful of times. The chain links TRBV10-3 to TRBJ1-1; D gene uncertain. V was cut by 0 bases and J by 0 bases, with 8 bases left in between. Germline CDR1 is ENHRY and CDR2 is SYGVKD. This CDR3 comprises 15 residues. CDR3 sequence reads: CAISESEVLNTEAFF. The CDR3 region has the DNA TGTGCCATCAGTGAGTCGGAGGTTCTGAACACTGAAGCTTTCTTT.

The rearrangement links TRBV20-1 to TRBJ2-1; 12 bases fit TRBD1. Germline-derived CDR1 and CDR2 are DFQATT and SNEGSKA (reference sequence). V lost 7 bases, J lost 4 bases, and 14 bases stayed unmatched. The CDR3 length is 17 residues. The CDR3: CSVPGQGALADYNEQFF. DNA of the CDR3: TGCAGTGTTCCGGGACAGGGGGCATTAGCGGATTACAATGAGCAGTTCTTC.

A few counts support this clonotype. CDR3 in amino acids: CASSIGQARRELFF. CDR3 nucleotides: TGCGCCAGCAGCATCGGCCAGGCCCGACGGGAGCTGTTTTTT. The J gene is TRBJ2-2, the V gene TRBV5-1; no reliable D call. Looked up from germline, CDR1 is SGHRS and CDR2 is YFSETQ. V lost 4 bases and J 9 bases, leaving 16 bases between the germline ends. This CDR3 contains 14 residues. Together with reference TRBV5-1 and TRBJ2-2, the CDR3 gives the full variable domain: KAGVTQTPRYLIKTRGQQVTLSCSPISGHRSVSWYQQTPGQGLQFLFEYFSETQRNKGNFPGRFSGRQFSNSRSEMNVSTLELGDSALYLCASSIGQARRELFFGEGSRLTVL.

This clonotype was counted only a few times. The V call is TRBV20-1, the J call TRBJ2-5; D call uncertain. The CDR3 spans 13 residues. Germline lookup yields CDR1 DFQATT and CDR2 SNEGSKA (reference sequence). Trimming took off 6 bases at V and 8 bases at J, with 19 bases between the two ends. DNA of the CDR3: TGCAGTGCCGCATTCGGGCTCCCAAGTACCCAGTACTTC. This gives the protein CSAAFGLPSTQYF.

The chain couples TRBV27 to TRBJ2-5; D perhaps matches TRBD2 (6 bases). The CDR3 length is 16 residues. Germline V gives CDR1 MNHEY, CDR2 SMNVEV (reference sequence). The germline V and J ends were trimmed by 2 bases and 2 bases, with 15 bases remaining between them. The CDR3 nucleotides read TGTGCCAGCAGTTTAAAGGGTGGACTACGACAAGAGACCCAGTACTTC. Its protein is CASSLKGGLRQETQYF.

This clonotype was found a few times. The gene calls are TRBV20-1 and TRBJ2-2; perhaps TRBD1 as D (5 bases). The CDR3 is 13 residues long. Trimming took off 6 bases at V and 4 bases at J, with 12 bases between the two ends. Germline V gene data show CDR1 as DFQATT and CDR2 as SNEGSKA (reference sequence). CDR3 DNA: TGCAGTGCAAGTAGCCAGGGCACCGGGGAGCTGTTTTTT. Translating gives CSASSQGTGELFF.

The table lists this clonotype with a few counts. The chain couples TRBV15 to TRBJ2-1; 7 positions agree with TRBD1. V lost 0 bases to trimming and J lost 4 bases; unmatched junction nucleotides: 9. Germline assignment: CDR1 LNHNV and CDR2 YYDKDF (reference sequence). CDR3 length: 17 amino acids. In nucleotides, the CDR3 is TGTGCCACCAGCAGAGATATCGACAGGGTGCGATACAATGAGCAGTTCTTC. Protein sequence: CATSRDIDRVRYNEQFF.

The rearrangement links TRBV6-5 to TRBJ2-7; D is tentatively TRBD1 or TRBD2 (5 bases each). This CDR3 region has 15 residues. With 1 base removed from V and 1 base from J, the gap between germline ends came to 11 bases. Germline loops: CDR1 MNHEY, CDR2 SVGAGI. The CDR3 loop reads CASSYLEGLSYEQYF. DNA for the CDR3: TGTGCCAGCAGTTACTTAGAGGGGTTGTCCTACGAGCAGTACTTC.

Many counts were recorded for this clonotype. The J gene is TRBJ2-7, the V gene TRBV12-3 or TRBV12-4; TRBD2 aligns across 10 bases. The length of the CDR3 is 14 residues. Trimming at V came to 7 bases and at J to 7 bases, leaving 10 bases not matched to a gene. The CDR3 DNA is TGTGCCAGCACTTCTAGCGGGAGTGGGAAGGAGCAGTACTTC. It yields the protein CASTSSGSGKEQYF.

This clonotype has a handful of counts. The CDR3 is CASSRGPLYGYTF. In DNA form, the CDR3 reads TGTGCCAGCAGCCGGGGACCGCTCTATGGCTACACCTTC. The chain combines TRBV6-1 with TRBJ1-2; D is perhaps TRBD1 (5 bases). The CDR3 contains 13 residues. Trimming cost V 6 bases and J 4 bases, with 12 bases left between them. Germline CDR1 is MNHNS and CDR2 is SASEGT.

The V gene is TRBV2, the J gene TRBJ2-5; possible D gene TRBD2, 5 bases. Germline V gene lookup returns CDR1 SNHLY and CDR2 FYNNEI. CDR3 length equals 12 residues. Trimming cost V 6 bases and J 5 bases, with 10 bases left between them. The CDR3 spells CASRATTETQYF. The CDR3 DNA reads TGTGCCAGCAGAGCGACTACGGAGACCCAGTACTTC.

The chain recombines TRBV7-9 with TRBJ1-2; 9 bases map to TRBD1. CDR3 length equals 12 residues. V lost 4 bases and J lost 6; bases outside the gene matches: 0. Looked up from germline, CDR1 is SEHNR and CDR2 is FQNEAQ (reference sequence). The CDR3 region has the DNA TGTGCCAGCAGCTGGACAGGGGATGGCTACACCTTC. This codes for CASSWTGDGYTF. The full variable domain, completed using reference TRBV7-9 and TRBJ1-2, is DTGVSQNPRHKITKRGQNVTFRCDPISEHNRLYWYRQTLGQGPEFLTYFQNEAQLEKSRLLSDRFSAERPKGSFSTLEIQRTEQGDSAMYLCASSWTGDGYTFGSGTRLTVV.

This clonotype was observed a handful of times. The V gene is TRBV20-1, the J gene TRBJ1-1; a possible D gene is TRBD1 (6 bases). Trimming removed 0 bases at V and 1 base at J, with 12 bases between. The CDR3 length is 15 residues. Looked up from germline, CDR1 is DFQATT and CDR2 is SNEGSKA (reference sequence). The CDR3 loop reads CSARETGGKNTEAFF. DNA for the CDR3: TGCAGTGCTAGAGAGACAGGAGGAAAGAACACTGAAGCTTTCTTT.

This clonotype came up many times. The chain combines TRBV11-1 with TRBJ2-3, with D perhaps matching TRBD2 (5 bases). The germline V and J ends were trimmed by 3 bases and 3 bases, with 25 bases remaining between them. The CDR3 has 19 amino acids. The germline V gene has CDR1 SGHAT and CDR2 FQDESV (reference sequence). CDR3 in amino acids: CASSFGRKTTTAVTDTQYF. The CDR3 DNA is TGTGCCAGCAGCTTCGGACGGAAGACTACAACGGCAGTAACAGATACGCAGTATTTT.

The chain has TRBV7-9 and TRBJ2-7; D gene ambiguous. Germline V gene data show CDR1 as SEHNR and CDR2 as FQNEAQ (reference sequence). Trimming cost V 3 bases and J 1 base, with 13 bases left between them. The CDR3 has 15 residues. The CDR3 loop is CASSFTAPTSYEQYF. The DNA of the CDR3 is TGTGCCAGCAGCTTCACGGCACCCACTTCCTACGAGCAGTACTTC.